This is a list of T cell receptor beta chains from one sample in a study of cytomegalovirus exposure and HLA in healthy donors. Measured with immunoSEQ multiplex PCR; TCRdb has only the in-frame clones, and not every one. Of some 110,000 clones in the sample, roughly 76% are singletons; the top ten hold about 15%. Sequencing was done on a sample of PBMCs. The receptors stem from a man aged 50 to 60 in good health and CMV-seropositive. Both conserved end residues are part of each CDR3. Each record gives: D gene, CDR3 length, J gene, V gene, clone size, CDR3 DNA, CDR3 protein. D genes are given only for firm matches. For some rows the clone size is stated as once, few or many, or as a class when expanded; others skip it.

. | 14 | TRBJ2-1 | TRBV5-1 | . | TGCGCCAGCAGCTTAGTGGACAGAAACAATGAGCAGTTCTTC | CASSLVDRNNEQFF
. | 13 | TRBJ2-4 | TRBV7-2 | . | TGTGCCAGCACCCCGATGGAGGGAAACATTCAGTACTTC | CASTPMEGNIQYF
. | 16 | TRBJ1-5 | TRBV7-2 | . | TGTGCCAGCAGCTTTGACTCAGACAGGTCCAATCAGCCCCAGCATTTT | CASSFDSDRSNQPQHF
TRBD1 | 13 | TRBJ1-1 | TRBV7-9 | . | TGTGCCAGCAGCCCCTGGGGACAGACTGAAGCTTTCTTT | CASSPWGQTEAFF
. | 14 | TRBJ2-7 | TRBV7-9 | . | TGTGCCAGCAGCTCAGGACTGAAGACCTACGAGCAGTACTTC | CASSSGLKTYEQYF
TRBD2 | 16 | TRBJ2-3 | TRBV5-4 | . | TGTGCCAGCAGCACGGGACTAGCGGGCTCCACAGATACGCAGTATTTT | CASSTGLAGSTDTQYF
. | 15 | TRBJ2-7 | TRBV9 | . | TGTGCCAGCAGCGTAGGACTCGCCGAATACACTAAGCAGTACTTC | CASSVGLAEYTKQYF
TRBD2 | 14 | TRBJ2-2 | TRBV14 | few | TGTGCCAGCAGCCCCAGCGGGGGGGCCGGGGAGCTGTTTTTT | CASSPSGGAGELFF
TRBD2 | 18 | TRBJ2-4 | TRBV27 | . | TGTGCCAGCACTACATTAGTAGCGGGTAGGATTGGGGGAAACATTCAGTACTTC | CASTTLVAGRIGGNIQYF
. | 11 | TRBJ2-7 | TRBV29-1 | . | TGCAGCGTCACCGGGTACTTCGAGCAGTACTTC | CSVTGYFEQYF
TRBD2 | 15 | TRBJ2-1 | TRBV5-6 | . | TGTGCCAGCAGCGGGACTAGCCGGGCGGGTAATGAGCAGTTCTTC | CASSGTSRAGNEQFF
. | 13 | TRBJ1-2 | TRBV4-1 | . | TGCGCCAGCAGCCCCAGGGGAGACTATGGCTACACCTTC | CASSPRGDYGYTF
. | 13 | TRBJ1-5 | TRBV28 | . | TGTGCCAGCAGACAGGATAGCAATCAGCCCCAGCATTTT | CASRQDSNQPQHF
TRBD1 | 14 | TRBJ2-2 | TRBV27 | few | TGTGCCAGCAGTTGGGACAGTAACACCGGGGAGCTGTTTTTT | CASSWDSNTGELFF
. | 15 | TRBJ2-1 | TRBV7-9 | . | TGTGCCAGCAGCTTAAGGCCCGACATCTACAATGAGCAGTTCTTC | CASSLRPDIYNEQFF
TRBD1 | 16 | TRBJ1-4 | TRBV5-1 | once | TGCGCCAGCAGCTGGGCGGACAGGGGTTTCAATGAAAAACTGTTTTTT | CASSWADRGFNEKLFF
. | 15 | TRBJ2-2 | TRBV5-1 | once | TGCGCCAGCAGCCCAACGACAGCGAACACCGGGGAGCTGTTTTTT | CASSPTTANTGELFF
. | 17 | TRBJ2-3 | TRBV25-1 | . | TGTGCCAGCAGTGTGACGGGGTGGAGCGCTGGCACAGATACGCAGTATTTT | CASSVTGWSAGTDTQYF
. | 12 | TRBJ2-3 | TRBV29-1 | . | TGCAGCGTTGCACAGGGCAAGGATACGCAGTATTTT | CSVAQGKDTQYF
TRBD1 | 16 | TRBJ2-1 | TRBV7-9 | . | TGTGCCAGCAGCTCGGGACAGGGGAGGTCCTACAATGAGCAGTTCTTC | CASSSGQGRSYNEQFF
. | 16 | TRBJ2-1 | TRBV7-2 | few | TGTGCCAGCAGCTTAGCTCTACTTCAGGGCAACAATGAGCAGTTCTTC | CASSLALLQGNNEQFF
. | 15 | TRBJ2-6 | TRBV5-1 | . | TGCGCCAGCAGCTTGGACGGCTCTGGGGCCAACGTCCTGACTTTC | CASSLDGSGANVLTF
. | 16 | TRBJ2-1 | TRBV7-7 | . | TGTGCCAGCAGCGAGCGGGGACAGGTCAGCTACAATGAGCAGTTCTTC | CASSERGQVSYNEQFF
. | 15 | TRBJ2-1 | TRBV5-1 | . | TGCGCCAGCAGCTTCACCGGGAGAACCTACAATGAGCAGTTCTTC | CASSFTGRTYNEQFF
. | 12 | TRBJ2-1 | TRBV2 | few | TGTGCCAGCAGTGGAATGGAGAAAGGGCAGTTCTTC | CASSGMEKGQFF
. | 15 | TRBJ1-5 | TRBV6-5 | . | TGTGCCAGCAGTTACTCGGGAGGGAGCAATCAGCCCCAGCATTTT | CASSYSGGSNQPQHF
. | 14 | TRBJ2-1 | TRBV7-2 | . | TGTGCCAGCAGCTTAGCAGGACAGAAGGAAAAACAGTTCTTC | CASSLAGQKEKQFF
. | 18 | TRBJ2-5 | TRBV2 | . | TGTGCCAGCAGTGACTCTCTGGTGGCGGGGATACGACAAGAGACCCAGTACTTC | CASSDSLVAGIRQETQYF
TRBD1 | 12 | TRBJ2-1 | TRBV11-2 | . | TGTGCCAGCAGACCCGACAGGGTTGAGCAGTTCTTC | CASRPDRVEQFF
TRBD1 | 15 | TRBJ2-3 | TRBV19 | . | TGTGCCAGTAGGGCCCGGGACAGAAGCACAGATACGCAGTATTTT | CASRARDRSTDTQYF
. | 17 | TRBJ2-1 | TRBV7-6 | . | TGTGCCAGCAGCCATTACACCAACGAGGAGGACTACAATGAGCAGTTCTTC | CASSHYTNEEDYNEQFF
. | 13 | TRBJ1-1 | TRBV7-2 | . | TGTGCCAGCAGCCAGGCAGGGAACACTGAAGCTTTCTTT | CASSQAGNTEAFF
TRBD2 | 15 | TRBJ2-3 | TRBV28 | . | TGTGCCAGCAGTCTCGGGACTACATCCACAGATACGCAGTATTTT | CASSLGTTSTDTQYF
TRBD2 | 14 | TRBJ2-3 | TRBV4-3 | . | TGCGCCAGCAGCCCAGCGGGGGCCCGGGATACGCAGTATTTT | CASSPAGARDTQYF
TRBD2 | 17 | TRBJ2-4 | TRBV19 | . | TGTGCCAGTACCAAACTAGCGGGAGGCCTGTCCAAAAACATTCAGTACTTC | CASTKLAGGLSKNIQYF
TRBD1 | 16 | TRBJ2-6 | TRBV27 | . | TGTGCCAGCAGTACCGGGACAGTCTCTGGGGCCAACGTCCTGACTTTC | CASSTGTVSGANVLTF
. | 13 | TRBJ1-5 | TRBV28 | . | TGTGCCAGCAGTTCGCCACAGGATCAGCCCCAGCATTTT | CASSSPQDQPQHF
. | 12 | TRBJ2-3 | TRBV10-1 | once | TGCGCCAGCGGTGCGGGGACAGATACGCAGTATTTT | CASGAGTDTQYF
TRBD2 | 15 | TRBJ2-2 | TRBV5-1 | . | TGCGCCAGCAGCCCAACTAGCGCTAACACCGGGGAGCTGTTTTTT | CASSPTSANTGELFF
TRBD2 | 14 | TRBJ2-5 | TRBV7-9 | . | TGTGCCAGCAGCTTGTCAGCGGGGGGGGAGACCCAGTACTTC | CASSLSAGGETQYF
TRBD1 | 15 | TRBJ2-7 | TRBV7-2 | . | TGTGCCAGCAGCCTCCGGACAGGGGCCCTCTACGAGCAGTACTTC | CASSLRTGALYEQYF
TRBD2 | 15 | TRBJ2-3 | TRBV6-4 | few | TGTGCCAGCAGTGAAATAGGCGGGAGGGCTGATACGCAGTATTTT | CASSEIGGRADTQYF
TRBD1 | 14 | TRBJ2-7 | TRBV7-9 | . | TGTGCCAGCACGGCGGGACAGGGAGTCTACGAGCAGTACTTC | CASTAGQGVYEQYF
. | 16 | TRBJ2-2 | TRBV7-9 | . | TGTGCCAGCAGCTTCCCAGCCGGGACATCCACCGGGGAGCTGTTTTTT | CASSFPAGTSTGELFF
. | 15 | TRBJ2-2 | TRBV6-5 | once | TGTGCCAGCAGACAGTTTAAGTTGAACACCGGGGAGCTGTTTTTT | CASRQFKLNTGELFF
. | 13 | TRBJ2-7 | TRBV7-9 | . | TGTGCCAGCAGCTCCTCCGGAGGCTACGAGCAGTACTTC | CASSSSGGYEQYF
. | 17 | TRBJ2-6 | TRBV13 | . | TGTGCCAGCAGCTTAGAGTTAAGGGGCAGGGGGGCCAACGTCCTGACTTTC | CASSLELRGRGANVLTF